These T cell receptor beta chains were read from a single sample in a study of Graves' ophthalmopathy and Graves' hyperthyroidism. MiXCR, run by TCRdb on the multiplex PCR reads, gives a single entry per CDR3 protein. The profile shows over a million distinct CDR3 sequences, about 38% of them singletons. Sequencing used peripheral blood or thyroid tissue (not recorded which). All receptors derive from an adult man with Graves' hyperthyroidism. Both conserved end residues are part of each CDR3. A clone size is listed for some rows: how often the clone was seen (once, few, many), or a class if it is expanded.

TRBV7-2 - CASSIRERDRGDIQYF
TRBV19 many CASGRSTGELFF
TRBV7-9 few CASSFSTPFYEQYF
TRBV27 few CASSATTRTYEQYF
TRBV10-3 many CAISESISNQPQHF
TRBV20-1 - CSARDRRVDYGYTF
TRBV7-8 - CASSFSGGTEQYF
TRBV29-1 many CSVKTGAGSPLHF
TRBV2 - CASPWDRETQYF
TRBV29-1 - CSVEDFGTADSNYEQYF
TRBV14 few CASSQLGQISYEQYF
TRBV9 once CASSATWGGSYEQYF
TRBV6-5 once CASSYTGTGKQAPLHF
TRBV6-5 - CAGSYGQGATEAFF
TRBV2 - CASSPTWTLQETQYF
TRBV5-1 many CASSLGGGTTEQYF
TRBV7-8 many CASSRGGWDTEAFF
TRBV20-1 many CSARAQQGIYEQYF
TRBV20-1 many CSCYRDEQYF
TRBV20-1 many CSAQSYSNQPQHF
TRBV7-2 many CASSSGLAGPQTQYF
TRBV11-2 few CASSAPPGRGNSPLHF
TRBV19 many CASSIGRGYTF
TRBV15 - CATSPLEQYF
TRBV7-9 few CASSPQLGTRTEAFF
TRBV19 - CASSSETGRGSYEQYF
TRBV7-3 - CASSSSGTDGYTF
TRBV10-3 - CASLSAGAHTEAFF
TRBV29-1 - CSAALRGSGNTIYF
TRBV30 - CAWSLGWNEQYF
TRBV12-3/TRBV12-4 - CASSSRRWGHSREAFF
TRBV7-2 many CASNRGPEEQYF
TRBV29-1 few CSTDITTDTQYF
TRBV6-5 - CASRPEGREKLFF
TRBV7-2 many CASSFSQYEQYF
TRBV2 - CASSTYRGPANYGYTF
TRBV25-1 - CASLEGGRPETQYF
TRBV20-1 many CSARSLDRETEAFF
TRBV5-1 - CASTRGPGLHEHRSPLHF
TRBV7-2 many CASSPRDSNNSPLHF
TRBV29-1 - CSVETGNYGYTF
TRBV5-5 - CASSLSREIYGYTF
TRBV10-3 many CAITSGSGGLDTGELFF
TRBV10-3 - CATRQTGNTGELFF
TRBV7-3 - CASSLVGTFGSEQYF
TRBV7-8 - CASSLDVPGTGANVLTF
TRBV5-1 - CASNTWYGNTGELFF
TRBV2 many CASIRTGGLNQPQHF
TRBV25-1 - CASSDPKGKDEQYF
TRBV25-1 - CASSPPSRGEEQYF
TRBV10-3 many CAIGEADQPQHF
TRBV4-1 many CASSQGQGGVGYGYTF
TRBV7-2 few CASSLRLRQPTDTQYF
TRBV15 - CATSRGDSLLNYGYTF
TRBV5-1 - CASSLAGASGEETQYF
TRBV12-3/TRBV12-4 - CASPVQATPGELFF